This record looks at one TCR beta chain sequence and its context. This sample was taken from a study of CD8 T cells in Susac syndrome. The CDR3 has 16 residues. The V and J ends lost 0 bases and 5 bases respectively, with 19 bases between them. Looked up from germline, CDR1 is DFQATT and CDR2 is SNEGSKA (reference sequence). Random hexamers were used to reverse transcribe an amount of about 0.45 to 1 ug RNA. One entry per CDR3 protein, called by TCRdb with MiXCR from the immunoSEQ multiplex PCR reads. The data contain approximately 210,000 distinct CDR3 sequences, 94% of them seen just once; the ten biggest clones take up 0.15%.

The sequence came from a human donor with Susac syndrome. The V and J genes are TRBV20-1 and TRBJ2-5; D might be TRBD1 (5 bases). The sample comprised CD4+ T cells from PBMCs. The CDR3 DNA sequence: TGCAGTGCTAGAGATAGAACCCTAAGAAACAGGGAGACCCAGTACTTC. It is translated as CSARDRTLRNRETQYF.